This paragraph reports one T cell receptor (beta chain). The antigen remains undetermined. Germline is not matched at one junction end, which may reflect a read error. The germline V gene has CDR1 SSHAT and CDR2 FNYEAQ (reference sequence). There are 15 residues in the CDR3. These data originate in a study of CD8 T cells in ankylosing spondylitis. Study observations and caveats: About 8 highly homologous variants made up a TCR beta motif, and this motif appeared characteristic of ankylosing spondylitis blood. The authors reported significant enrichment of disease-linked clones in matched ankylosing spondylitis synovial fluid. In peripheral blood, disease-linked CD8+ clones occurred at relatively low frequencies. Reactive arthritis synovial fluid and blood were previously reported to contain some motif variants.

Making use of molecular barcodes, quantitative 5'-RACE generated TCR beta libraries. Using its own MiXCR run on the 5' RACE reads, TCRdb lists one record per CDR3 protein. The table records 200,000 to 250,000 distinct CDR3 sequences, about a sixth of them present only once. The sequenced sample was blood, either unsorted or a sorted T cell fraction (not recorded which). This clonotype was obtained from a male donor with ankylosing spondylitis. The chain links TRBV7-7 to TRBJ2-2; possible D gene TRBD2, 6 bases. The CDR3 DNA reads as TGTGCTAGCAGCTCAGGGCTAGCGAGCACCGGGGAGCTGTTTTTT. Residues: CASSSGLASTGELFF.